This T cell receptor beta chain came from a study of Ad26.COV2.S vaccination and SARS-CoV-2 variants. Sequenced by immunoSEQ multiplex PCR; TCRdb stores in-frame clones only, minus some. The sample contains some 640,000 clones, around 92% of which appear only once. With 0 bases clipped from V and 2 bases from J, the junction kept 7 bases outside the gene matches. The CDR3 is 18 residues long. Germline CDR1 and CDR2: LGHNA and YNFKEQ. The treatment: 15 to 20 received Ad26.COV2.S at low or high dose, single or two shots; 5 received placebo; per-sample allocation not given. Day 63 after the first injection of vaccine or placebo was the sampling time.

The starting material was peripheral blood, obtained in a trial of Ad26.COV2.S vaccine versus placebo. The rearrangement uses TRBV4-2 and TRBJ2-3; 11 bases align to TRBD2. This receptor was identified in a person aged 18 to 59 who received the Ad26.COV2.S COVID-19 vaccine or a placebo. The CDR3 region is CASSQEFLAGGNTDTQYF. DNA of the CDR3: TGTGCCAGCAGCCAAGAATTCCTAGCGGGGGGAAACACAGATACGCAGTATTTT.